This T cell receptor (beta chain) was found in a study of cytomegalovirus exposure and HLA in healthy donors. Findings of the study overall: Indistinguishable V segments such as TRBV6-2 and TRBV6-3 were excluded.

In regard to this clone: Its target is unknown.

PCR amplification relied on 60 Vbeta primers (plus 13 Jbeta primers). Generated by immunoSEQ multiplex PCR, the TCRdb table keeps only in-frame clones and is missing some. The sample contains roughly 200,000 clones, just under 80% of which appear only once. CDR1 is MNHNS and CDR2 is SASEGT in the germline V gene. The junction had 2 bases not matched to a gene; V was cut back by 4 bases and J by 7 bases. CDR3 size: 13 residues. The chain combines TRBV6-1 with TRBJ1-5; 9 bases align to TRBD1. The TCR originated in a female donor in good health and CMV-seronegative. The sample taken for sequencing was PBMCs. The CDR3, as DNA: TGTGCCAGCAGTGGACAGGGGGTGCAGCCCCAGCATTTT. This gives the protein CASSGQGVQPQHF.